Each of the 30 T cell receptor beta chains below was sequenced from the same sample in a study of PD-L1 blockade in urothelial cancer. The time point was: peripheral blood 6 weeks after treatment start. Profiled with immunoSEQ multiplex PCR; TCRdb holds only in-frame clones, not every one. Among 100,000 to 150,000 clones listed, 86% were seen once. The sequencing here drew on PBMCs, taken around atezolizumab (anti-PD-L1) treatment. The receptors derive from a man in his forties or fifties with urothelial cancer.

CDR3 DNA sequence: TGTGCCAGCACCGAGGGACAGGGGGGGGTGGCTACGCAGTATTTT. The encoded protein is CASTEGQGGVATQYF. The chain joins TRBV6-1 to TRBJ2-3; 11 bases map to TRBD1. Germline CDR1 is MNHNS and CDR2 is SASEGT. This CDR3 contains 15 residues. After removal of 7 bases from V and 8 bases from J, the junction contained 11 bases not matched to a gene.

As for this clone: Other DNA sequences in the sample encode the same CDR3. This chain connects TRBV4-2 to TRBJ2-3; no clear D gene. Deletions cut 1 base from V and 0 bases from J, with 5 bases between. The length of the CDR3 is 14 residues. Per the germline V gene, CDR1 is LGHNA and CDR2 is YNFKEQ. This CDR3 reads CASSQARSTDTQYF. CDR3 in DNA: TGTGCCAGCAGCCAAGCCAGGAGCACAGATACGCAGTATTTT.

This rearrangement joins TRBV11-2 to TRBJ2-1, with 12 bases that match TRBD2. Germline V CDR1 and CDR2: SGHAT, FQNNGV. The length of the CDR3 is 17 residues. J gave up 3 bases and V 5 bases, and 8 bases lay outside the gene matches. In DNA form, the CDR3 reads TGTGCCAGCAGCATAAGACTAGCGGGAGTGGTCTACAATGAGCAGTTCTTC. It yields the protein CASSIRLAGVVYNEQFF.

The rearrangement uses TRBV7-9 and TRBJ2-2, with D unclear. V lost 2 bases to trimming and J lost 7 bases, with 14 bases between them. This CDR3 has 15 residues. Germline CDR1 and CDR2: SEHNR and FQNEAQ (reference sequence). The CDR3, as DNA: TGTGCCAGCAGCTTAATCGGTGGAGCCCACGGGGAGCTGTTTTTT. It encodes CASSLIGGAHGELFF.

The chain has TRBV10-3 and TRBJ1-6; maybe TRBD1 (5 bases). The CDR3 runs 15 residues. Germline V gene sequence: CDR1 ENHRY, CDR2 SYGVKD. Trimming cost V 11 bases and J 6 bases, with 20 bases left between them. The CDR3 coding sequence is TGTGCCTCGAATGAGGCTTTCCAGGGTAATTCACCCCTCCACTTT. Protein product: CASNEAFQGNSPLHF.

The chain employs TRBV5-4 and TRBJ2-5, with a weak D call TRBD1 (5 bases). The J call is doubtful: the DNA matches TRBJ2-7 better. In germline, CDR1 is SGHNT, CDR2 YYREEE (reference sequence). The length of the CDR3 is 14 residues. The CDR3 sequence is CASSLSRQNYEQYF. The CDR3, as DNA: TGTGCCAGCAGCTTGTCCCGACAGAACTACGAGCAGTACTTC.

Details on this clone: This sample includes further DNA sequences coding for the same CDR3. CDR3 sequence: CASSSGQSYEQYF. The CDR3 DNA reads TGTGCCAGCAGTTCGGGACAATCCTACGAGCAGTACTTC. The chain joins TRBV28 to TRBJ2-7; tentative D call: TRBD1 (6 bases). V dropped 4 bases and J dropped 1 base, with 8 bases sitting between them. Germline assignment: CDR1 MDHEN and CDR2 SYDVKM. The CDR3 length is 13 residues.

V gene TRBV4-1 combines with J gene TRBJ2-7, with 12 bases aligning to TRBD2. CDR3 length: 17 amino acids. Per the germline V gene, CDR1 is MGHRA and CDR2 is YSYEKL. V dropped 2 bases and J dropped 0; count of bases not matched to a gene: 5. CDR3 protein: CASSQYSTSGSSYEQYF. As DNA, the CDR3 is TGCGCCAGCAGCCAATATTCGACTAGCGGGAGCTCCTACGAGCAGTACTTC.

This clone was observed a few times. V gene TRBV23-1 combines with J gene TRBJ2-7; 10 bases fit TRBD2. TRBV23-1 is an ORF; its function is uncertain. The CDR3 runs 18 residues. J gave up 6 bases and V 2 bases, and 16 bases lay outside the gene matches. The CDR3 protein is CASSQPPFGAGGPVEQYF. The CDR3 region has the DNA TGCGCCAGCAGTCAACCCCCCTTTGGAGCGGGAGGGCCTGTCGAGCAGTACTTC.

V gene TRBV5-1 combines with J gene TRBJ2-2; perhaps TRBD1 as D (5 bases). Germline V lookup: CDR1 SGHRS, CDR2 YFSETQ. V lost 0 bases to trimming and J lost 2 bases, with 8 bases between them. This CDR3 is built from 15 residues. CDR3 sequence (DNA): TGCGCCAGCAGCTTGGAACAGGTTAACACCGGGGAGCTGTTTTTT. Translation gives CASSLEQVNTGELFF.

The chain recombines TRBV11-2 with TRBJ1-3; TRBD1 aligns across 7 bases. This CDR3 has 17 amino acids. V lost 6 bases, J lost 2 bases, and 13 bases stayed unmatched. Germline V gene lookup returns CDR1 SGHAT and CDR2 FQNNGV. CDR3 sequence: CASRILGDRAAGNTIYF. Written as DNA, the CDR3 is TGTGCCAGCAGGATCCTGGGAGACAGGGCGGCTGGAAACACCATATATTTT.

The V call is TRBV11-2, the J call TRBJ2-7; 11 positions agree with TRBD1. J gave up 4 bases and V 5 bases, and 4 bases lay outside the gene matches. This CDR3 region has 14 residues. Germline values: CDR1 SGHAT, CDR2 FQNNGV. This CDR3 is CASSLDRGPYEQYF. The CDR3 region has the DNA TGTGCCAGCAGCCTGGACAGGGGGCCGTACGAGCAGTACTTC.

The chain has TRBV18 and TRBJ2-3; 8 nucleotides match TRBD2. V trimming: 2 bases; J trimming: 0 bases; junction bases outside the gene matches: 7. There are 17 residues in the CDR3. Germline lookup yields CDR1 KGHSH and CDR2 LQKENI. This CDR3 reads CASSPVLAGPSTDTQYF. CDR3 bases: TGTGCCAGCTCACCAGTCCTAGCGGGCCCTAGCACAGATACGCAGTATTTT.

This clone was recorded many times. CDR3: CASSQGIGTGIIGYTF. The CDR3 DNA sequence: TGCGCCAGCAGCCAGGGGATCGGGACAGGGATTATTGGCTACACCTTC. This rearrangement joins TRBV4-1 to TRBJ1-2; 9 nucleotides align to TRBD1. V gave up 3 bases and J gave up 7 bases; unmatched junction bases: 12. CDR3 length equals 16 residues. Germline CDR1 MGHRA, CDR2 YSYEKL.

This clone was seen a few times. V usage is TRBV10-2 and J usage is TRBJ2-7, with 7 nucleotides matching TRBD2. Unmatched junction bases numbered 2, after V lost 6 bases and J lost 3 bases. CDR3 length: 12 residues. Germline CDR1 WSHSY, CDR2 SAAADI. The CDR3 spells CASRRGVYEQYF. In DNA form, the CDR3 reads TGCGCCAGCAGACGGGGGGTCTACGAGCAGTACTTC.

CDR3 sequence reads: CASSLTTSSTDTQYF. The DNA for the CDR3 is TGTGCCAGCAGCCTCACGACTAGCAGCACAGATACGCAGTATTTT. The chain uses TRBV9 and TRBJ2-3; 7 positions agree with TRBD2. V trimming: 4 bases; J trimming: 0 bases; junction bases outside the gene matches: 5. Germline CDR1 reads SGDLS; CDR2 reads YYNGEE. The CDR3 is 15 amino acids.

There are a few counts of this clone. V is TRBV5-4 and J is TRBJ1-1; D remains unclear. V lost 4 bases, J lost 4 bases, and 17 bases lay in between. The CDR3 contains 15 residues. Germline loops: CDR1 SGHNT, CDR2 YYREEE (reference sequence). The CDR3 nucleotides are TGTGCCAGCAGCCCCCGGGCTCTCAGCGGCACTGAAGCTTTCTTT. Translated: CASSPRALSGTEAFF.

CDR3 in amino acids: CASSLTGTSGNTIYF. For the CDR3, the DNA is TGTGCCAGCAGCTTGACCGGGACTTCTGGAAACACCATATATTTT. The chain recombines TRBV5-4 with TRBJ1-3, with D possibly being TRBD1 (5 bases). Trimming removed 1 base from V and 1 base from J, with 9 bases in between. Germline CDR1 SGHNT, CDR2 YYREEE (reference sequence). The CDR3 runs 15 residues.

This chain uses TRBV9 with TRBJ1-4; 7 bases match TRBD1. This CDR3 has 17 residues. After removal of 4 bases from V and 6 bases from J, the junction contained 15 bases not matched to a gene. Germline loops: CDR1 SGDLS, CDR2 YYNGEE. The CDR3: CASSPGLRGGADEKLFF. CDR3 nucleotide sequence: TGTGCCAGCAGCCCCGGTCTGAGAGGGGGCGCGGATGAAAAACTGTTTTTT.

The CDR3 DNA is TGTGCCAGCAGTCTCGGGGATTCACCCCTCCACTTT. Protein: CASSLGDSPLHF. The chain carries TRBV6-1 and TRBJ1-6; D is unresolved. From germline, CDR1 is MNHNS and CDR2 SASEGT. CDR3 length: 12 residues. V lost 5 bases to trimming and J lost 8 bases, with 7 bases between them.

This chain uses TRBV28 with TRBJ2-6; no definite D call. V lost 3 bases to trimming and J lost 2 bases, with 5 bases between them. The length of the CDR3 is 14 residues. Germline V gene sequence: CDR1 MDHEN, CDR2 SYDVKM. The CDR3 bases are TGTGCCAGCAGTTTTCCTGCTGGGGCCAACGTCCTGACTTTC. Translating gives CASSFPAGANVLTF.

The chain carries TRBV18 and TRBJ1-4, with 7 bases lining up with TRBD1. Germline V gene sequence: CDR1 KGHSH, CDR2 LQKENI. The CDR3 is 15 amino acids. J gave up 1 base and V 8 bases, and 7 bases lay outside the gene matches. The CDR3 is CASTGRDRTNEKLFF. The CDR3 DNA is TGTGCCAGCACCGGAAGGGACAGAACTAATGAAAAACTGTTTTTT.

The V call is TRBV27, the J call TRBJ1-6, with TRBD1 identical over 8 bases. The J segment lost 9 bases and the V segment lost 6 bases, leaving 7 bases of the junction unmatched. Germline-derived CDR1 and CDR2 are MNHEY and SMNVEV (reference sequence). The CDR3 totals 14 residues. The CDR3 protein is CASSPDRGGSPLHF. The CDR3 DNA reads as TGTGCCAGCAGCCCCGACAGGGGCGGTTCACCCCTCCACTTT.

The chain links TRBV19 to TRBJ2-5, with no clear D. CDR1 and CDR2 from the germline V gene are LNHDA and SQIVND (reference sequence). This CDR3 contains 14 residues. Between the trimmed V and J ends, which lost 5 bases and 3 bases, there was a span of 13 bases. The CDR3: CASSAGLKKETQYF. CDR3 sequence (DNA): TGTGCCAGTAGTGCAGGCTTGAAAAAAGAGACCCAGTACTTC.

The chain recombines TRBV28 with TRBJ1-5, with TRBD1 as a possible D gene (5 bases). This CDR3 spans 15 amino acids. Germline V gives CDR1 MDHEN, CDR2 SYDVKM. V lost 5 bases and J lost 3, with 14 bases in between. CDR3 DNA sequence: TGTGCCAGCAGTGACCCGCAGGGATCCAATCAGCCCCAGCATTTT. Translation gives CASSDPQGSNQPQHF.

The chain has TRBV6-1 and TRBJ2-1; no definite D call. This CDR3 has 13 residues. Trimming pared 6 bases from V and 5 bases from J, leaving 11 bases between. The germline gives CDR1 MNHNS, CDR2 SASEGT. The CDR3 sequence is CASSRPSDNEQFF. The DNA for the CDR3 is TGTGCCAGCAGCAGGCCCTCGGACAATGAGCAGTTCTTC.

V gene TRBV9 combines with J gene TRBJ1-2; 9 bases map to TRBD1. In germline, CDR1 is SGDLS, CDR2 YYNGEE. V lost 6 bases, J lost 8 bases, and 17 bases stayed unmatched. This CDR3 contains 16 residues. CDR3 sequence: CASTWGLGQGGEGYTF. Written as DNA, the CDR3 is TGTGCCAGCACCTGGGGTTTGGGACAGGGAGGAGAAGGCTACACCTTC.

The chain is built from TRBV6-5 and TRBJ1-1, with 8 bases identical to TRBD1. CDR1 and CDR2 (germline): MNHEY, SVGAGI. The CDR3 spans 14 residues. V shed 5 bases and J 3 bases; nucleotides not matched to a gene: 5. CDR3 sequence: CASSEDRGDTEAFF. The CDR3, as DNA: TGTGCCAGCAGTGAAGACAGGGGAGACACTGAAGCTTTCTTT.

The CDR3: CASSAGLLVNMNTEAFF. The CDR3 nucleotides read TGTGCCAGCAGCGCCGGACTCCTGGTTAACATGAACACTGAAGCTTTCTTT. This chain links TRBV9 with TRBJ1-1; no reliable D call. Between the trimmed V and J ends, which lost 3 bases and 0 bases, there was a span of 18 bases. The CDR3 is 17 residues long. Germline CDR1 reads SGDLS; CDR2 reads YYNGEE.

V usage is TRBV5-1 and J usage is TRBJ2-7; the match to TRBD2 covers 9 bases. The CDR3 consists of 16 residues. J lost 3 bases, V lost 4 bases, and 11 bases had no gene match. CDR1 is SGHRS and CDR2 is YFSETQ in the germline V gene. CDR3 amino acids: CASSAQVAGGFYEQYF. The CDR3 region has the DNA TGCGCCAGCAGCGCCCAAGTGGCGGGAGGGTTCTACGAGCAGTACTTC.